The T cell receptor (beta chain) under discussion was sequenced for a study of neurological immune-mediated disorders. This CDR3 contains 15 residues. The germline gives CDR1 SGHRS, CDR2 YFSETQ. The V and J ends lost 4 bases and 3 bases respectively, with 16 bases between them. The study's findings and limits: Multiple sclerosis was found to have the least TCR clonal expansion, below healthy controls, and HTLV-1-associated myelopathy the most.

TCRdb independently ran MiXCR on the 5' RACE reads; one entry per CDR3 protein. Of around 40,000 distinct CDR3 sequences in the sample, 10% to 15% were seen once. This clonotype was found many times. The antigen is not known. The origin of this receptor is a female donor in good health. Material: PBMCs. The rearrangement joins TRBV5-1 to TRBJ1-1, with D possibly matching TRBD1 (6 bases). The CDR3 loop is CASSRTVPGDTEAFF. Written as DNA, the CDR3 is TGCGCCAGCAGCCGGACAGTTCCCGGGGACACTGAAGCTTTCTTT.